The next 10 T cell receptor beta chains were all read from a single sample in a study of T-cell memory formation after mild COVID-19. TCRdb recomputed calls from the 5' RACE reads with MiXCR, one row per CDR3 protein. In the table there are fewer than 450,000 distinct CDR3 sequences, over 20% of which are singletons. The source material was PBMCs or a T cell subset sorted from them (not recorded which). The receptors originated from an adult woman who had mild COVID-19 (a few samples of this study predate the infection). Cell type and time point are not known.

The chain joins TRBV29-1 to TRBJ2-1, with 8 bases identical to TRBD2. CDR3 length: 13 amino acids. CDR1 is SQVTM and CDR2 is ANQGSEA in the germline V gene. The J segment lost 6 bases and the V segment lost 8 bases, leaving 9 bases of the junction unmatched. For the CDR3, the DNA is TGCAGCACCTTAGCGGGAAGCGGCAATGAGCAGTTCTTC. Encoded protein: CSTLAGSGNEQFF.

This clonotype was seen a few times. This rearrangement joins TRBV12-3 or TRBV12-4 to TRBJ2-1; D might be TRBD1 (5 bases). CDR3 length equals 13 residues. V dropped 6 bases and J dropped 10 bases, with 16 bases sitting between them. Here the CDR3 reads CASSPEEPGEQFF. In DNA, the CDR3 is TGTGCCAGCAGCCCCGAGGAGCCAGGGGAGCAGTTCTTC.

This clonotype showed up many times. This chain uses TRBV11-3 with TRBJ2-7; no reliable D call. The V gene lost 5 bases and the J gene lost 0 bases, with 8 bases spanning the gap. This CDR3 region has 13 residues. CDR1 SGHNT and CDR2 YENEEA come from the germline V gene. CDR3 bases: TGTGCCAGCAGCATTGAACTCTCCTACGAGCAGTACTTC. It specifies CASSIELSYEQYF.

There are a few counts of this clonotype. The rearrangement joins TRBV7-3 to TRBJ1-1; D call uncertain. The germline V gene encodes CDR1 SGHTA and CDR2 FQGTGA. Trimming took off 5 bases at V and 0 bases at J, with 13 bases between the two ends. This CDR3 comprises 15 residues. CDR3 DNA sequence: TGTGCCAGCAGCGTTGACGGACTCTTGAACACTGAAGCTTTCTTT. Translated, it gives CASSVDGLLNTEAFF.

Ten or more counts support this clonotype. V is TRBV9 and J is TRBJ2-1, with D hard to call. CDR3 size: 14 residues. Trimming stripped 2 bases from V and 3 bases from J, with 9 bases between. In germline, CDR1 is SGDLS, CDR2 YYNGEE. The CDR3 loop is CASSVGPSYNEQFF. The CDR3 region has the DNA TGTGCCAGCAGCGTCGGTCCCAGCTACAATGAGCAGTTCTTC.

The chain recombines TRBV12-3 or TRBV12-4 with TRBJ2-2; D might be TRBD2 (6 bases). Trimming took off 7 bases at V and 7 bases at J, with 19 bases between the two ends. This CDR3 comprises 15 residues. The CDR3 loop is CASTPAGRFHGELFF. The CDR3 DNA reads TGTGCCAGCACCCCGGCGGGGAGGTTTCACGGGGAGCTGTTTTTT.

The V and J genes are TRBV7-6 and TRBJ2-6; D gene ambiguous. In germline, CDR1 is SGHVS, CDR2 FNYEAQ. The CDR3 consists of 14 residues. V lost 0 bases and J lost 5, with 5 bases in between. The CDR3 DNA follows: TGTGCCAGCAGCTTAGCGGGGTGGGCCAACGTCCTGACTTTC. Its translation: CASSLAGWANVLTF.

CDR3 sequence: CAWSVIAGVRKTQYF. The CDR3, as DNA: TGTGCCTGGAGTGTTATAGCGGGAGTACGAAAGACCCAGTACTTC. The V and J genes are TRBV30 and TRBJ2-5; 9 bases are a match to TRBD2. CDR1 and CDR2 (germline): GTSNPN, SVGIG (reference sequence). There are 15 residues in the CDR3. V was pared by 0 bases and J by 6 bases, with 8 bases of the junction left unmatched.

V and J are TRBV12-3 or TRBV12-4 and TRBJ1-1, with a weak D call TRBD1 (6 bases). Trimming pared 6 bases from V and 5 bases from J, leaving 19 bases between. The CDR3 is 15 residues long. The CDR3 nucleotides read TGTGCCAGCAGCCCCGCAGGGGCCGCGGGTACTGAAGCTTTCTTT. Translating it yields CASSPAGAAGTEAFF.

The chain joins TRBV12-3 or TRBV12-4 to TRBJ2-2; possibly TRBD2 for D (6 bases). This CDR3 is 16 amino acids long. Trimming pared 2 bases from V and 5 bases from J, leaving 15 bases between. Here the CDR3 DNA reads TGTGCCAGCAGTTTAATTCGGGGCGGGGAGACCGGGGAGCTGTTTTTT. Its protein is CASSLIRGGETGELFF.